The subject of this entry is one TCR beta chain. The target antigen is unknown. This sample was included in a study of cytomegalovirus exposure and HLA in healthy donors. This PCR relied on a set of 60 Vbeta primers and 13 Jbeta primers. Clones were read by immunoSEQ multiplex PCR, and TCRdb kept only the in-frame ones, dropping some. The data show 150,000 to 200,000 clones, almost 85% seen once. Findings and limits, study-wide: Most observed TCR sequences were rare, whereas some public TCRs were detected in many donors.

This CDR3 has 16 amino acids. Germline V gives CDR1 SGHDT, CDR2 YYEEEE. The ends lost 4 bases at V and 10 bases at J; junction bases unmatched: 15. This TCR came from a woman aged 45-65 years in good health and CMV-seronegative. The source material was PBMCs. V and J are TRBV5-6 and TRBJ2-1, with TRBD2 matching over 9 bases. CDR3 amino acids: CASSEWRAGGLGEQFF. Here the CDR3 DNA reads TGTGCCAGCAGCGAGTGGCGAGCGGGAGGATTAGGGGAGCAGTTCTTC.